This T cell receptor beta chain was found in a study of T-cell memory formation after mild COVID-19. General study results and limits: Among clones peaking at day 37 in the second wave, SARS-CoV-2 specificity remained unconfirmed. The appearance of some responding clones in pre-infection memory suggested that cross-reactive memory joined. Among clones contracting day 15 to 85, CD4/CD8 was balanced, whereas later expanders leaned CD4+.

The CDR3 length is 14 residues. V lost 6 bases and J 0 bases, leaving 12 bases between the germline ends. Looked up from germline, CDR1 is MNHEY and CDR2 is SVGAGI. Via MiXCR, TCRdb re-called the 5' RACE reads, giving one row per CDR3 protein. The top ten hold about 2% of the sample, which has roughly 200,000 distinct CDR3 sequences, roughly 17% seen once. In the case of this clonotype: What it recognizes is unknown.

The rearrangement uses TRBV6-5 and TRBJ2-7; either TRBD1 or TRBD2 may fit D (5 bases each). The specimen sequenced was PBMCs or a T cell subset sorted from them (not recorded which). The sequence came from an adult woman who had mild COVID-19 (a few samples of this study predate the infection). Cell type and time point are not known. CDR3 region: CASRRGQTSYEQYF. Here the CDR3 DNA reads TGTGCCAGCAGGAGGGGCCAAACCTCCTACGAGCAGTACTTC.